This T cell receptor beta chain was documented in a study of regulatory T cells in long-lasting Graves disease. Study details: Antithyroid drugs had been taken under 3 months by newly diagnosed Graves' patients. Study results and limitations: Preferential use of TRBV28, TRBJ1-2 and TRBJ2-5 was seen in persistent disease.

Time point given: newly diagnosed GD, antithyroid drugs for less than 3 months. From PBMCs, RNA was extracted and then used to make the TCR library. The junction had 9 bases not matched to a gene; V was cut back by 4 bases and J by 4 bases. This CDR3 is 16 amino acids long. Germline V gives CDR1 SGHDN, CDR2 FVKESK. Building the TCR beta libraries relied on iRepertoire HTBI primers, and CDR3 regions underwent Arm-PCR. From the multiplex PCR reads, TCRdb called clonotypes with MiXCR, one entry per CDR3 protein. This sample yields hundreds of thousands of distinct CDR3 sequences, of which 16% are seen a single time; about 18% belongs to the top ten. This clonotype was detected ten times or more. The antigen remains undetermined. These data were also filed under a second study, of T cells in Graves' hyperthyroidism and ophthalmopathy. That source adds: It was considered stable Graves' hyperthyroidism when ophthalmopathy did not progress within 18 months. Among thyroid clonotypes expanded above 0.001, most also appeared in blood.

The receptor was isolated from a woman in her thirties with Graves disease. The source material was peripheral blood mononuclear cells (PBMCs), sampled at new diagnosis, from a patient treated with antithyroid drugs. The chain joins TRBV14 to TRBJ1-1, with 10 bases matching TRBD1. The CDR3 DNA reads TGTGCCAGCAGCCGTATCGACAGGGGGCGAGGCACTGAAGCTTTCTTT. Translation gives CASSRIDRGRGTEAFF.